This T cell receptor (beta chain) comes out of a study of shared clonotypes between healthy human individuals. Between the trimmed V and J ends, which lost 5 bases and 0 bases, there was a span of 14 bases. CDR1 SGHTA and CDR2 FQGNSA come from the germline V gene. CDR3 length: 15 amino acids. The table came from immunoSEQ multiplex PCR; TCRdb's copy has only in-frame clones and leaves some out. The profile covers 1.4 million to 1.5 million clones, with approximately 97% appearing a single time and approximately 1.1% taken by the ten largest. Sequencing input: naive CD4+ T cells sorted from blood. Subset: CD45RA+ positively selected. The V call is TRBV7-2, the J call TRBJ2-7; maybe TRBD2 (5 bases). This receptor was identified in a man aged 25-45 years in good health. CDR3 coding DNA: TGTGCCAGCAGCCTCGCCGGGCGGGCCTCCTACGAGCAGTACTTC. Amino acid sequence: CASSLAGRASYEQYF.